Sequencing of this T cell receptor beta chain was carried out in a study of tumor-infiltrating lymphocytes in primary liver carcinoma. In the study overall: Surgery removed the patients' primary liver carcinoma. Study results and caveats: Tumor-blood pairs (like tumor-adjacent pairs) overlapped less than tumor region pairs did. Top-250-clone fractions were significantly higher in tumors than in blood (p = 0.039).

Per the germline V gene, CDR1 is MNHNS and CDR2 is SASEGT. V lost 8 bases and J lost 5, with 19 bases in between. The CDR3 runs to 15 residues. In regard to this clonotype: Its antigen is currently unknown.

The researchers obtained blood RNA from unsorted whole blood and also extracted germline DNA. Preoperatively, peripheral blood was drawn, approximately 4.4 milliliters in total. Priming with a constant-region primer yielded TCR beta cDNA from about 510 ng total RNA. Libraries covering TCR beta were generated through three nested multiplex PCR rounds (using a slightly modified ARM-PCR). The first two PCR rounds used TRBV1-TRBV30 primers with a Cbeta primer, nine to ten cycles each. TCRdb reanalysed the multiplex PCR reads using MiXCR and keeps one entry per CDR3 protein. The table has approximately 300,000 distinct CDR3 sequences, approximately 60% seen once.

The J gene is TRBJ1-5, the V gene TRBV6-1; D may be TRBD1 (6 bases). The sample consisted of peripheral blood. The sequence derives from a middle-aged man with primary liver carcinoma and hepatitis B virus infection. The CDR3 nucleotides read TGTGCCAGCGAGCGGCAGGGGAGTTTGGATCAGCCCCAGCATTTT. Its protein is CASERQGSLDQPQHF.